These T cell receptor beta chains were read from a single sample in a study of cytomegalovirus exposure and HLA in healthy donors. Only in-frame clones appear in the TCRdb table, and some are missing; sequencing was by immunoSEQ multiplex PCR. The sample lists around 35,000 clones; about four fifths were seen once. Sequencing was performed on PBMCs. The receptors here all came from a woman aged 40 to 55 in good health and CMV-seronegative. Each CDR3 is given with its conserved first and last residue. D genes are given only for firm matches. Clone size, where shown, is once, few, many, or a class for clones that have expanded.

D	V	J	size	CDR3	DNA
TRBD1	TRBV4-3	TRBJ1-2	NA	CASSQGGGRGTLYGYTF	TGCGCCAGCAGCCAAGGTGGGGGCAGGGGGACGCTCTATGGCTACACCTTC
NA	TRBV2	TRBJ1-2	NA	CASSEDPGVGYTF	TGTGCCAGCAGTGAAGACCCAGGGGTGGGCTACACCTTC
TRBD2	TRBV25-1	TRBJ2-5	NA	CASSEYPGTMETQYF	TGTGCCAGCAGTGAATATCCAGGGACTATGGAGACCCAGTACTTC
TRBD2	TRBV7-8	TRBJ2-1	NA	CASSFGGAYNEQFF	TGTGCCAGCAGCTTCGGGGGGGCATACAATGAGCAGTTCTTC
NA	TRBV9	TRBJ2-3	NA	CASRRLSRTDTQYF	TGTGCCAGCAGACGACTTTCCCGCACAGATACGCAGTATTTT
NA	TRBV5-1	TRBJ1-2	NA	CASSLTVNYGYTF	TGCGCCAGCAGCCTGACAGTAAACTATGGCTACACCTTC
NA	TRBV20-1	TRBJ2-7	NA	CSASPGYEQYF	TGCAGTGCGAGCCCAGGCTACGAGCAGTACTTC
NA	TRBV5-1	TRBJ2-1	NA	CASSLAGVYSYNEQFF	TGCGCCAGCAGCTTGGCGGGGGTTTACTCCTACAATGAGCAGTTCTTC
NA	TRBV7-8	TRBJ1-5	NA	CASSGFNQPQHF	TGTGCCAGTTCAGGTTTTAATCAGCCCCAGCATTTT
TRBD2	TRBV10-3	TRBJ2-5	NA	CAISELAWETQYF	TGTGCCATCAGTGAACTAGCGTGGGAGACCCAGTACTTC
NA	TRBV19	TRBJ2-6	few	CASSEAGPNVLTF	TGTGCCAGTAGTGAGGCAGGGCCCAACGTCCTGACTTTC
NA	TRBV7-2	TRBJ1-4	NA	CASSLNRASEKLFF	TGTGCCAGCAGCTTAAACAGGGCTTCAGAAAAACTGTTTTTT
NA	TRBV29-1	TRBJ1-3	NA	CSVSPSGNTIYF	TGCAGCGTTTCTCCCTCTGGAAACACCATATATTTT
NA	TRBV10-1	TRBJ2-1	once	CASSESSTGGQFF	TGCGCCAGCAGTGAGTCGAGTACGGGTGGGCAGTTCTTC
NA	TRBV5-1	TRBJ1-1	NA	CASSFSGEGTEAFF	TGCGCCAGCAGCTTTTCAGGGGAGGGCACTGAAGCTTTCTTT
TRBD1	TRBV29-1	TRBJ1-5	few	CSATGQGDQPQHF	TGCAGCGCTACAGGACAGGGCGATCAGCCCCAGCATTTT
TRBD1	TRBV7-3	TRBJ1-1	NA	CASSPGQGASTEAFF	TGTGCCAGCAGCCCCGGGCAGGGGGCGAGCACTGAAGCTTTCTTT
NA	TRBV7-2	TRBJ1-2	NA	CASSPRQSGYTF	TGTGCCAGCAGCCCCCGACAGAGTGGCTACACCTTC
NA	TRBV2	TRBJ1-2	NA	CASSRGAGNGYGYTF	TGTGCCAGCAGTAGGGGTGCGGGGAATGGATATGGCTACACCTTC
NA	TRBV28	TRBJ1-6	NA	CASSSPGANSPLHF	TGTGCCAGCAGTTCTCCGGGAGCGAATTCACCCCTCCACTTT
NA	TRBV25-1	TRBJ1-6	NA	CASSEYEGHNSPLHF	TGTGCCAGCAGTGAATATGAGGGCCATAATTCACCCCTCCACTTT
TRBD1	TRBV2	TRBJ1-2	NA	CASSEIGTEYGYTF	TGTGCCAGCAGTGAAATCGGGACAGAGTACGGCTACACCTTC
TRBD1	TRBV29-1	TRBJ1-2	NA	CSVQGAGGYTF	TGCAGCGTACAGGGGGCTGGGGGCTACACCTTC
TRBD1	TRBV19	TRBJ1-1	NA	CASTASRDRGNRMNTEAFF	TGTGCCAGCACTGCCTCCAGGGACAGGGGTAATCGTATGAACACTGAAGCTTTCTTT
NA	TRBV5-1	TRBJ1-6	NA	CASSFRDISSPLHF	TGCGCCAGCAGCTTCCGGGACATAAGTTCACCCCTCCACTTT
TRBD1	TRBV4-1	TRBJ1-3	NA	CASSSDRVGNTIYF	TGCGCCAGCAGCTCTGACAGGGTTGGAAACACCATATATTTT
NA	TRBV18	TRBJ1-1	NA	CASSPLHDTEAFF	TGTGCCAGCTCACCACTCCATGACACTGAAGCTTTCTTT
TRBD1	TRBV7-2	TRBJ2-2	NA	CASSFGQGVGGELFF	TGTGCCAGCAGCTTCGGGCAGGGGGTTGGCGGGGAGCTGTTTTTT
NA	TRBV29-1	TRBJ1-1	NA	CSVQPGWGMNTEAFF	TGCAGCGTTCAACCAGGGTGGGGAATGAACACTGAAGCTTTCTTT
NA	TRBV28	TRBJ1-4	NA	CASSLEDRHNEKLFF	TGTGCCAGCAGTTTAGAAGACAGGCATAATGAAAAACTGTTTTTT
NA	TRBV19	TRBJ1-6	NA	CASSIQDSYNSPLHF	TGTGCCAGTAGTATACAGGACTCCTATAATTCACCCCTCCACTTT
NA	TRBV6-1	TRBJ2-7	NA	CASSGDRLVWWQYF	TGTGCCAGCAGTGGAGATCGACTTGTATGGTGGCAGTACTTC
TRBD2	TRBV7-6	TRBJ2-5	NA	CASSLQLAGEETQYF	TGTGCCAGCAGCTTACAACTAGCGGGGGAAGAGACCCAGTACTTC
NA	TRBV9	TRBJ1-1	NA	CASSGTALRDTEAFF	TGTGCCAGCAGCGGGACAGCACTTAGGGACACTGAAGCTTTCTTT
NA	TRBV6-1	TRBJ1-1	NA	CAGSREGMNTEAFF	TGTGCCGGGTCGAGGGAGGGGATGAACACTGAAGCTTTCTTT
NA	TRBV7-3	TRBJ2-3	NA	CASSLTSLPTDTQYF	TGTGCCAGCAGCTTAACTAGCTTACCCACAGATACGCAGTATTTT
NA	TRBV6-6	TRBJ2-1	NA	CASSDVGSADEQFF	TGTGCCAGCAGTGACGTAGGCTCGGCGGATGAGCAGTTCTTC
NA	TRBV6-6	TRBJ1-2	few	CASSLVNYGYTF	TGTGCCAGCAGTCTAGTCAACTATGGCTACACCTTC
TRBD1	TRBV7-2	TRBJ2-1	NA	CASRSGWDRENNEQFF	TGTGCCAGCAGATCAGGTTGGGACAGGGAGAACAATGAGCAGTTCTTC
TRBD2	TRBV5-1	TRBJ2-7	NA	CASSYLAGAYEQYF	TGCGCCAGCAGCTACTTAGCGGGTGCCTACGAGCAGTACTTC
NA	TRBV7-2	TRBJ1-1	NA	CASSFGGGRTEAFF	TGTGCCAGCAGCTTTGGGGGGGGCAGGACTGAAGCTTTCTTT
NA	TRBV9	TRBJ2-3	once	CASRLEGQRGTQYF	TGTGCCAGCAGGCTAGAAGGCCAAAGGGGGACGCAGTATTTT
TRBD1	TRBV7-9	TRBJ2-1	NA	CASSRGLREQFF	TGTGCCAGCAGCAGGGGGCTGAGGGAGCAGTTCTTC
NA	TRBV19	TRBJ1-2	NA	CASSIAGFGGYTF	TGTGCCAGTAGTATAGCTGGGTTCGGGGGCTACACCTTC
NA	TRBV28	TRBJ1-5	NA	CASRGRGNQPQHF	TGTGCCAGCAGGGGGCGAGGCAATCAGCCCCAGCATTTT